These 21 T cell receptor beta chains were sequenced from one sample in a study of regulatory T cells in long-lasting Graves disease. Arm-PCR of CDR3 regions and iRepertoire HTBI primers were the basis on which TCR beta libraries were built. MiXCR, applied by TCRdb to the multiplex PCR reads, yields one record per CDR3 protein. The sample comprises 300,000 to 400,000 distinct CDR3 sequences, about 14% of which are singletons, and about a fifth rests with the top ten. Time point specified: newly diagnosed GD, antithyroid drugs for less than 3 months. From RNA extracted from PBMCs, the TCR library was made. Sequences were derived from peripheral blood mononuclear cells (PBMCs), sampled at new diagnosis, from a patient treated with antithyroid drugs. The source of these receptors is a female donor with Graves disease.

This clonotype occurred many times. The rearrangement uses TRBV30 and TRBJ2-7, with 7 bases that match TRBD1. In germline, CDR1 is GTSNPN, CDR2 SVGIG (reference sequence). V trimming: 1 base; J trimming: 1 base; junction bases outside the gene matches: 7. The CDR3 extends over 15 amino acids. The CDR3 spells CAWSGPGTASYEQYF. DNA for the CDR3: TGTGCCTGGAGTGGGCCCGGGACAGCTTCCTACGAGCAGTACTTC. Full variable domain (outside the CDR3, taken from reference TRBV30 and TRBJ2-7): SQTIHQWPATLVQPVGSPLSLECTVEGTSNPNLYWYRQAAGRGLQLLFYSVGIGQISSEVPQNLSASRPQDRQFILSSKKLLLSDSGFYLCAWSGPGTASYEQYFGPGTRLTVT.

The rearrangement joins TRBV5-5 to TRBJ2-5; a possible D gene is TRBD1 (6 bases). The CDR3 length is 15 residues. Germline loops: CDR1 SGHKS, CDR2 YYEKEE (reference sequence). V lost 7 bases and J lost 1, with 17 bases in between. The CDR3 nucleotides are TGTGCCAGCCGGCCCGTTGGACAGACCCAAGAGACCCAGTACTTC. It translates to CASRPVGQTQETQYF. Using reference TRBV5-5 and TRBJ2-5 for the parts outside the CDR3, the full variable domain is DAGVTQSPTHLIKTRGQQVTLRCSPISGHKSVSWYQQVLGQGPQFIFQYYEKEERGRGNFPDRFSARQFPNYSSELNVNALLLGDSALYLCASRPVGQTQETQYFGPGTRLLVL.

This clonotype was counted many times. The chain uses TRBV28 and TRBJ1-1; possible D gene TRBD1, 6 bases. The germline V and J ends were trimmed by 8 bases and 1 base, with 14 bases remaining between them. This CDR3 region has 14 residues. Germline-derived CDR1 and CDR2 are MDHEN and SYDVKM. The CDR3 nucleotides read TGTGCCAGCCACGCACAGGGACCGAACACTGAAGCTTTCTTT. Residues: CASHAQGPNTEAFF.

This clonotype was counted only a few times. A single base separates this from a much larger clone, so it may be a read error. The V call is TRBV20-1, the J call TRBJ2-5; TRBD2 matches at 11 bases. V lost 1 base, J lost 9 bases, and 7 bases stayed unmatched. The germline V gene has CDR1 DFQATT and CDR2 SNEGSKA (reference sequence). This CDR3 has 14 amino acids. CDR3 sequence (DNA): TGCAGTGCTAGAGTGACTAGCGGGGCGGAGGCCCAGTACTTC. Residues: CSARVTSGAEAQYF.

This clonotype was counted ten times or more. The gene calls are TRBV19 and TRBJ1-1; D uncertain. Germline V gene lookup returns CDR1 LNHDA and CDR2 SQIVND (reference sequence). CDR3 length: 14 residues. V lost 6 bases, J lost 3 bases, and 14 bases lay in between. This CDR3 is CASSYDWRDTEAFF. In nucleotides, the CDR3 is TGTGCCAGTAGCTACGACTGGAGAGACACTGAAGCTTTCTTT.

This chain connects TRBV6-2 or TRBV6-3 to TRBJ2-3; 13 bases map to TRBD2. With the DNA end fitting TRBJ2-7 better, the J assignment may be wrong. The CDR3 length is 16 residues. Germline-derived CDR1 and CDR2 are MNHEY and SVGEGT. The CDR3 DNA follows: TGTGCCAGCTCTCTACAACTAGCGGGAGGGTCGTACGAGCAGTACTTC. Its translation: CASSLQLAGGSYEQYF.

Many counts were recorded for this clonotype. V usage is TRBV6-1 and J usage is TRBJ1-4; TRBD1 agrees at 7 bases. After removal of 1 base from V and 7 bases from J, the junction contained 6 bases not matched to a gene. Germline loops: CDR1 MNHNS, CDR2 SASEGT. This CDR3 comprises 15 residues. Here the CDR3 reads CASSEEQGIGEKLFF. The CDR3 DNA sequence: TGTGCCAGCAGTGAAGAACAGGGGATCGGTGAAAAACTGTTTTTT.

The genes are TRBV4-1 and TRBJ2-1; D is undetermined. Germline V gene sequence: CDR1 MGHRA, CDR2 YSYEKL. The CDR3 has 18 amino acids. Trimming took 1 base from V and 4 from J, leaving 20 bases between them. The CDR3 is CASSQGPFGPKRYNEQFF. The CDR3 bases are TGCGCCAGCAGCCAAGGGCCCTTCGGGCCTAAGCGATACAATGAGCAGTTCTTC.

This clonotype was counted between two and nine times. This chain uses TRBV9 with TRBJ1-2, with a tentative D call TRBD1 (5 bases). V lost 0 bases and J lost 5, with 11 bases in between. Germline-derived CDR1 and CDR2 are SGDLS and YYNGEE. The CDR3 contains 14 residues. Here the CDR3 DNA reads TGTGCCAGCAGCGTAGTAGGGGCGAGATATGGCTACACCTTC. It codes for CASSVVGARYGYTF.

This clonotype showed up many times. The chain recombines TRBV30 with TRBJ2-1; D is perhaps TRBD1 (6 bases). This CDR3 has 15 residues. Germline V gene data show CDR1 as GTSNPN and CDR2 as SVGIG (reference sequence). V lost 2 bases to trimming and J lost 3 bases, with 14 bases between them. The CDR3 DNA is TGTGCCTGGAGTCCCGGGACACCTGACTACAATGAGCAGTTCTTC. It translates to CAWSPGTPDYNEQFF.

There are many counts of this clonotype. The CDR3 nucleotides are TGTGCCAGCAGTCTTGGACAGGGAGGGAAGACCCAGTACTTC. It yields the protein CASSLGQGGKTQYF. The V and J genes are TRBV12-3 or TRBV12-4 and TRBJ2-5; possibly TRBD1 for D (8 bases). The CDR3 is 14 residues long. V lost 5 bases to trimming and J lost 6 bases, with 16 bases between them.

The rearrangement links TRBV20-1 to TRBJ2-7, with 7 bases lining up with TRBD2. The CDR3 consists of 14 residues. Germline CDR1 reads DFQATT; CDR2 reads SNEGSKA (reference sequence). Unmatched junction bases numbered 10, after V lost 2 bases and J lost 6 bases. CDR3 residues: CSARHSGPVGEQYF. CDR3 coding DNA: TGCAGTGCTAGACATAGCGGGCCTGTCGGCGAGCAGTACTTC.

This clonotype was observed many times. The CDR3 nucleotides are TGTGCCAGCAGCCCGAACCCAACAGGGGGCGGGACCGGGGAGCTGTTTTTT. Residues: CASSPNPTGGGTGELFF. J is TRBJ2-2 and V is TRBV5-5; 9 bases agree with TRBD1. CDR3 length: 17 residues. V gave up 4 bases and J gave up 5 bases; unmatched junction bases: 12. From germline, CDR1 is SGHKS and CDR2 YYEKEE (reference sequence).

This clonotype has ten or more counts. This chain joins TRBV6-1 and TRBJ1-1; D is unresolved. Per the germline V gene, CDR1 is MNHNS and CDR2 is SASEGT. This CDR3 has 14 amino acids. V lost 7 bases to trimming and J lost 2 bases, with 14 bases between them. CDR3 amino acids: CASTLSSGNTEAFF. The CDR3 DNA follows: TGTGCCAGCACCCTGTCGTCAGGAAACACTGAAGCTTTCTTT.

This clonotype was seen many times. The chain carries TRBV20-1 and TRBJ2-5, with 8 bases that match TRBD1. J was trimmed by 2 bases and V by 5 bases; bases with no gene match: 25. The CDR3 covers 20 residues. CDR1 is DFQATT and CDR2 is SNEGSKA in the germline V gene (reference sequence). In DNA form, the CDR3 reads TGCAGTGCTGGGAATCCGTGGACAGGGAACGTCGAGTTGAATCAAGAGACCCAGTACTTC. This codes for CSAGNPWTGNVELNQETQYF.

This clonotype was counted a few times. The chain employs TRBV7-3 and TRBJ2-1, with 7 nucleotides matching TRBD2. The CDR3 is 14 amino acids. In germline, CDR1 is SGHTA, CDR2 FQGTGA. The V segment lost 0 bases and the J segment 9 bases; nucleotides outside the gene matches: 5. The CDR3 loop is CASSLTRGGGEQFF. CDR3 DNA sequence: TGTGCCAGCAGCTTAACGAGGGGCGGGGGTGAGCAGTTCTTC.

The chain couples TRBV7-9 to TRBJ1-2, with D possibly TRBD1 on 5 matching bases. Trimming shortened V by 4 bases and J by 4 bases, and 13 bases separated the two germline ends. The CDR3 length is 14 residues. CDR1 and CDR2 from the germline V gene are SEHNR and FQNEAQ (reference sequence). DNA of the CDR3: TGTGCCAGCAGCTCACTTGGGGGAACCTATGGCTACACCTTC. Translation: CASSSLGGTYGYTF.

CDR3 protein: CASSLLSGGTGANEKLFF. As DNA, the CDR3 is TGTGCCAGCAGCTTATTATCAGGAGGGACAGGGGCTAATGAAAAACTGTTTTTT. This sequence joins TRBV7-9 and TRBJ1-4, with 10 bases identical to TRBD1. Germline V gene data show CDR1 as SEHNR and CDR2 as FQNEAQ (reference sequence). The CDR3 is 18 amino acids. J lost 3 bases, V lost 2 bases, and 9 bases had no gene match.

This rearrangement joins TRBV24-1 to TRBJ1-4; no firm D call. The CDR3 sequence is 12 residues long. V dropped 4 bases and J dropped 5 bases, with 4 bases sitting between them. Per the germline V gene, CDR1 is KGHDR and CDR2 is SFDVKD. The CDR3 protein is CATSDRNEKLFF. The CDR3 nucleotides are TGTGCCACCAGTGACCGGAATGAAAAACTGTTTTTT.

The sample holds a few counts of this clonotype. The rearrangement uses TRBV25-1 and TRBJ1-6; TRBD1 aligns across 9 bases. Germline CDR1 reads MGHDK; CDR2 reads SYGVNS. The CDR3 loop spans 16 amino acids. V was pared by 4 bases and J by 9 bases, with 10 bases of the junction left unmatched. CDR3 loop: CASSGGIWTGVSPLHF. CDR3 DNA sequence: TGTGCCAGCAGTGGGGGGATTTGGACAGGGGTTTCACCCCTCCACTTT. Together with reference TRBV25-1 and TRBJ1-6, the CDR3 gives the full variable domain: EADIYQTPRYLVIGTGKKITLECSQTMGHDKMYWYQQDPGMELHLIHYSYGVNSTEKGDLSSESTVSRIRTEHFPLTLESARPSHTSQYLCASSGGIWTGVSPLHFGNGTRLTVT.

This chain connects TRBV27 to TRBJ2-7, with D perhaps matching TRBD1 or TRBD2 (5 bases each). Trimming shortened V by 5 bases and J by 5 bases, and 16 bases separated the two germline ends. This CDR3 comprises 14 residues. CDR1 and CDR2 from the germline V gene are MNHEY and SMNVEV (reference sequence). CDR3 loop: CASSRSGPRDEQYF. The CDR3 nucleotides read TGTGCCAGCAGTCGCTCGGGACCCAGGGACGAGCAGTACTTC.